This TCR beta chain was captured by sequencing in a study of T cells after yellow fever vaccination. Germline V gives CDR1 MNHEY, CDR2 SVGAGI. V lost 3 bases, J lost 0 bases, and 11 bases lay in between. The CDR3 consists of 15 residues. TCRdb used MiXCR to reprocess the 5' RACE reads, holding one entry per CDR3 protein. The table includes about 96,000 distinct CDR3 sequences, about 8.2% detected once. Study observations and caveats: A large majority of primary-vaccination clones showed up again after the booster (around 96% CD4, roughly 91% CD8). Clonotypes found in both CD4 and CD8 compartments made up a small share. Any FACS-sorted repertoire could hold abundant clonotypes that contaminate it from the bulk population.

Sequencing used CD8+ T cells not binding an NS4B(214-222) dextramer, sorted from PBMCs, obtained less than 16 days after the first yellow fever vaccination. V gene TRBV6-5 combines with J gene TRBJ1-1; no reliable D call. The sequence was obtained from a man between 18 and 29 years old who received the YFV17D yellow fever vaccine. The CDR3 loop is CASSYGSYMNTEAFF. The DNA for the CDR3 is TGTGCCAGCAGTTATGGCAGCTACATGAACACTGAAGCTTTCTTT.